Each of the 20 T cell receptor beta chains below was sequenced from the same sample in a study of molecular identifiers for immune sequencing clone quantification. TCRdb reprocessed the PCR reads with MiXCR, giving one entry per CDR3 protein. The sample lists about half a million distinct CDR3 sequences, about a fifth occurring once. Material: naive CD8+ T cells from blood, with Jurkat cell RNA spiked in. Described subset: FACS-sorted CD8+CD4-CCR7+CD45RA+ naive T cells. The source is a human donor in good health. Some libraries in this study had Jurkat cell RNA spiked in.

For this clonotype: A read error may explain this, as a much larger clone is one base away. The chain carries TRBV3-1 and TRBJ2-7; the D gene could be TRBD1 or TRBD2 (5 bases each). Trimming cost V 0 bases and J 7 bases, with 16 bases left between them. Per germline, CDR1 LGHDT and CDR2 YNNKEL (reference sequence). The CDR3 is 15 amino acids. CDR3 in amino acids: CASSQDWSRGLEQYF. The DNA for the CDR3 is TGTGCCAGCAGCCAAGATTGGTCCCGGGGCTTGGAGCAGTACTTC.

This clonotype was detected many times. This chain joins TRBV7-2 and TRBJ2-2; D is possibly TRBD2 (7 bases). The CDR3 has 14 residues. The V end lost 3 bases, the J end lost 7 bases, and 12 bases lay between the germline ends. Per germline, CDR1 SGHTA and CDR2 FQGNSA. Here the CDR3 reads CASSLGGGGGELFF. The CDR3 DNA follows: TGTGCCAGCAGCTTGGGCGGGGGCGGCGGGGAGCTGTTTTTT.

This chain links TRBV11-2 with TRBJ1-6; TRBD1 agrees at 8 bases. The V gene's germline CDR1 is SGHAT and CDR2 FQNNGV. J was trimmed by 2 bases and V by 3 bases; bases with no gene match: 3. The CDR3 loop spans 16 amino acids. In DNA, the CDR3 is TGTGCCAGCAGCTTCACAGGGGGACCCTATAATTCACCCCTCCACTTT. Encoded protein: CASSFTGGPYNSPLHF.

The CDR3 reads CSASLSPQNTGELFF. The CDR3, as DNA: TGCAGCGCGTCCCTCTCCCCACAGAACACCGGGGAGCTGTTTTTT. The chain links TRBV29-1 to TRBJ2-2; no clear D. Germline V CDR1 and CDR2: SQVTM, ANQGSEA. There are 15 residues in the CDR3. With 7 bases removed from V and 1 base from J, the gap between germline ends came to 16 bases.

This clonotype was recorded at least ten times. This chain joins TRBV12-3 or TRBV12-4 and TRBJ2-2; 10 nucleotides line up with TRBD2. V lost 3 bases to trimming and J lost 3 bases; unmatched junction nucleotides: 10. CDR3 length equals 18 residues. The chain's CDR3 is CASSFYSGRAPDTGELFF. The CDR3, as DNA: TGTGCCAGCAGTTTTTACAGCGGGAGGGCCCCGGACACCGGGGAGCTGTTTTTT.

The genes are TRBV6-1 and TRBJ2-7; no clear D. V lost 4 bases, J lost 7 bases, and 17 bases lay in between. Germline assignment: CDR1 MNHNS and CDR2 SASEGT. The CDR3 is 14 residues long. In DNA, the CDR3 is TGTGCCAGCAGTGTACGGGTAGAGAGCCTTGAGCAGTACTTC. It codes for CASSVRVESLEQYF.

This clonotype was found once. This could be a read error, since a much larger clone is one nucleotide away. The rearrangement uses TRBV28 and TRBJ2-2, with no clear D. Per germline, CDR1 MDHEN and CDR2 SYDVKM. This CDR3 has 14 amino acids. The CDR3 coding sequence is TGTGCCGGCAGTTTGATACCTAACACCGGGGAGCTGTTTTTT. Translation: CAGSLIPNTGELFF.

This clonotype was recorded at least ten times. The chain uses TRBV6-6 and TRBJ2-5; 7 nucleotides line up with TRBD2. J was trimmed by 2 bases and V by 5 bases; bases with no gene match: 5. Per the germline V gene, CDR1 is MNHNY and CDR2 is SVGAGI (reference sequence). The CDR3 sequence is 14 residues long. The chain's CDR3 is CASSTTSAQETQYF. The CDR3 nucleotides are TGTGCCAGCAGTACTACTAGCGCGCAAGAGACCCAGTACTTC.

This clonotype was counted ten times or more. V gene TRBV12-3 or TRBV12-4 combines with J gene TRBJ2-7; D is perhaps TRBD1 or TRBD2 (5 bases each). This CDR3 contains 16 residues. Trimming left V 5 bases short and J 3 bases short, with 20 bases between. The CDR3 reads CASSPKGRENIYEQYF. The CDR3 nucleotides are TGTGCCAGCAGTCCCAAAGGCAGGGAGAATATCTACGAGCAGTACTTC.

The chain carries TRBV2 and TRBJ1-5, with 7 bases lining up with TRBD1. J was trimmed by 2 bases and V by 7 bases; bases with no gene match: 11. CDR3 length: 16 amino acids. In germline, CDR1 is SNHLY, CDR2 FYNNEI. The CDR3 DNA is TGTGCCAGCACCCCGGGACAGTTGAGCGGCAATCAGCCCCAGCATTTT. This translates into CASTPGQLSGNQPQHF.

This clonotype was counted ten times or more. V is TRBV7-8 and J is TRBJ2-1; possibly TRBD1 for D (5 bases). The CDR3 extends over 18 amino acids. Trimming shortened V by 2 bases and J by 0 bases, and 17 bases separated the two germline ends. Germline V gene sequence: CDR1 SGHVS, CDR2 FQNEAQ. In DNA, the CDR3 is TGTGCCAGCAGCTTACCCTCGACGACAGACCTCTCCTACAATGAGCAGTTCTTC. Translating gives CASSLPSTTDLSYNEQFF.

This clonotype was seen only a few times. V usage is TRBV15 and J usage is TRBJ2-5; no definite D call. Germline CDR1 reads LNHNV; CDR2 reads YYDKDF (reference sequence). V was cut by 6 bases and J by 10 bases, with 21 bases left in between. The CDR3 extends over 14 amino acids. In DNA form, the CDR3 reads TGTGCCACCAGGTCAACAGTTTCGGTTGGGGACCAGTACTTC. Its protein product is CATRSTVSVGDQYF.

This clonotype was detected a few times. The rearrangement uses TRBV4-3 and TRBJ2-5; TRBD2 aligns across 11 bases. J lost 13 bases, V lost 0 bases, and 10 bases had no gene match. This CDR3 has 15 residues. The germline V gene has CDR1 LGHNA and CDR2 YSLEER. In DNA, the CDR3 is TGCGCCAGCAGCCAAGAAATGGCGCTAGCGGGGGGCCGGTACTTC. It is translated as CASSQEMALAGGRYF.

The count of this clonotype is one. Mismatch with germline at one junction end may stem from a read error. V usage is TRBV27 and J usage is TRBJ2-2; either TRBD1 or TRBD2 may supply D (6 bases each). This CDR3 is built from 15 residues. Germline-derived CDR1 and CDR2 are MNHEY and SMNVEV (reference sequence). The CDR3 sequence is CASTLGGPGTGELFF. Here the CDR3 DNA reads TGTGCCAGCACCTTAGGGGGGCCGGGAACCGGGGAGCTGTTCTTT.

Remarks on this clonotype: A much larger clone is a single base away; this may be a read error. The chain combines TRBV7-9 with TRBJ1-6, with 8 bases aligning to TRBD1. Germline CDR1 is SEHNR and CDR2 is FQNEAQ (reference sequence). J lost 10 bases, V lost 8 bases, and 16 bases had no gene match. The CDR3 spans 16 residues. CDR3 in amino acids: CASGSSGGAIRSPLHF. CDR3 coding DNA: TGTGCCAGCGGCTCGTCAGGGGGCGCCATCAGATCACCCCTCCACTTT.

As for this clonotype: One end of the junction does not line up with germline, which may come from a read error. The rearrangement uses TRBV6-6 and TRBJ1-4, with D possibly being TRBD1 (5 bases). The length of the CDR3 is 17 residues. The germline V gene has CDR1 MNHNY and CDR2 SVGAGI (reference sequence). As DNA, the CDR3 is TGTGCCAGCAGTCCCGGTCCCTTTCAAACCTCGGGGGAAAAACTGTGTTTT. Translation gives CASSPGPFQTSGEKLCF.

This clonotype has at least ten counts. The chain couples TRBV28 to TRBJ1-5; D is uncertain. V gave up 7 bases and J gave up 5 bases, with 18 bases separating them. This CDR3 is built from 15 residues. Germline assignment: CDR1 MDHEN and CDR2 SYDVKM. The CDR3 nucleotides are TGTGCCAGCACAATAGAGGGTCAGCTCCATCAGCCCCAGCATTTT. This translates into CASTIEGQLHQPQHF.

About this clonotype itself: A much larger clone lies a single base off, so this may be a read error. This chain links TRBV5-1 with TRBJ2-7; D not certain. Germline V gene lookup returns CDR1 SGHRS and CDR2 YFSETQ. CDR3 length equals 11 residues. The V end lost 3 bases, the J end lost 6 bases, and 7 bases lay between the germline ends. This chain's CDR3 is CASSSSAEQYF. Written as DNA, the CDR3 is TGCGCCAGCAGCTCCTCTGCCGAGCAGTACTTC.

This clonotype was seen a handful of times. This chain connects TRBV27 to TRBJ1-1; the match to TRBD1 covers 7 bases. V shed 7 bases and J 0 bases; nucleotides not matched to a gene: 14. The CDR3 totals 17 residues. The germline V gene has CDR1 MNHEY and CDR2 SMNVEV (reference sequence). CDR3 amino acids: CASKNRPGTDMNTEAFF. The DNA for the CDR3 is TGTGCCAGCAAGAATCGACCCGGGACAGACATGAACACTGAAGCTTTCTTT.

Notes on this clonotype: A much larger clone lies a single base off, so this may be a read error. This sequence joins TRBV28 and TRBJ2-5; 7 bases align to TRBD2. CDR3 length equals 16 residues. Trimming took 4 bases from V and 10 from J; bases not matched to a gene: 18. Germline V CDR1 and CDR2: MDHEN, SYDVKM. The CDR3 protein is CASSSPTGTNEGVQYF. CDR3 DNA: TGTGCCAGCAGTTCACCTACCGGGACTAATGAGGGAGTCCAGTACTTC.